These 21 T cell receptor beta chains were all obtained from the same sample, sequenced in a study of cytomegalovirus exposure and HLA in healthy donors. PCR amplification relied on 60 Vbeta primers (plus 13 Jbeta primers). Here immunoSEQ multiplex PCR was the method, and the copy in TCRdb shows in-frame clones only, minus some. The sample yields about 130,000 clones, approximately 80% seen once. The material sequenced was PBMCs. The receptors were gathered from a man aged 45 to 65 in good health and CMV-seronegative.

This clone has only a few counts. This chain links TRBV19 with TRBJ2-3; 9 nucleotides agree with TRBD2. V dropped 5 bases and J dropped 6; count of bases not matched to a gene: 18. CDR1 is LNHDA, CDR2 SQIVND, per germline (reference sequence). The CDR3 consists of 18 residues. CDR3 sequence (DNA): TGTGCCAGTAGTCCATCGACCGGGACTAGCCCGATTCGGGATACGCAGTATTTT. This codes for CASSPSTGTSPIRDTQYF. Looking up the rest from reference TRBV19 and TRBJ2-3 gives the full variable domain: DGGITQSPKYLFRKEGQNVTLSCEQNLNHDAMYWYRQDPGQGLRLIYYSQIVNDFQKGDIAEGYSVSREKKESFPLTVTSAQKNPTAFYLCASSPSTGTSPIRDTQYFGPGTRLTVL.

This clone has only a few counts. The chain combines TRBV6-1 with TRBJ2-5; 11 bases match TRBD1. V lost 4 bases and J lost 4; bases outside the gene matches: 8. The CDR3 runs 16 residues. Germline V gene sequence: CDR1 MNHNS, CDR2 SASEGT. CDR3 residues: CASSGAPGQGGETQYF. In DNA, the CDR3 is TGTGCCAGCAGTGGTGCCCCGGGACAGGGGGGAGAGACCCAGTACTTC.

The chain joins TRBV5-4 to TRBJ2-5, with 11 positions matching TRBD1. The CDR3 is 15 amino acids. Germline V gene lookup returns CDR1 SGHNT and CDR2 YYREEE (reference sequence). V gave up 3 bases and J gave up 5 bases; unmatched junction bases: 6. CDR3 protein: CASSSRDRGGETQYF. The CDR3 DNA sequence: TGTGCCAGCAGCTCCCGGGACAGGGGGGGCGAGACCCAGTACTTC. The variable domain in full, completed from reference TRBV5-4 and TRBJ2-5, reads ETGVTQSPTHLIKTRGQQVTLRCSSQSGHNTVSWYQQALGQGPQFIFQYYREEENGRGNFPPRFSGLQFPNYSSELNVNALELDDSALYLCASSSRDRGGETQYFGPGTRLLVL.

Only a few counts were recorded for this clone. V gene TRBV10-1 combines with J gene TRBJ2-5; D gene unclear. Germline CDR1 and CDR2: WNHNN and SYGVQD (reference sequence). The V and J ends lost 6 bases and 4 bases respectively, with 9 bases between them. There are 12 residues in the CDR3. The CDR3 nucleotides are TGCGCCAGCAGCGGAGTGGGAGAGACCCAGTACTTC. This gives the protein CASSGVGETQYF.

The chain carries TRBV5-8 and TRBJ2-1; 10 nucleotides match TRBD2. CDR3 size: 19 residues. Trimming cost V 2 bases and J 15 bases; bases outside gene matches: 26. The V gene's germline CDR1 is SGHTS and CDR2 YDEGEE. CDR3 coding DNA: TGTGCCAGCAGCTTCCCCCCGGGCAGGGCACTAACACTAGCGGGACCAAGGTTCTTC. Translating gives CASSFPPGRALTLAGPRFF. Combining the CDR3 with reference TRBV5-8 and TRBJ2-1 gives the whole variable domain EAGVTQSPTHLIKTRGQQATLRCSPISGHTSVYWYQQALGLGLQFLLWYDEGEERNRGNFPPRFSGRQFPNYSSELNVNALELEDSALYLCASSFPPGRALTLAGPRFFGPGTRLTVL.

This chain links TRBV29-1 with TRBJ1-1; D gene uncertain. Per germline, CDR1 SQVTM and CDR2 ANQGSEA. This CDR3 contains 15 residues. V lost 1 base, J lost 0 bases, and 12 bases lay in between. The CDR3 loop is CSVEAWNSLNTEAFF. Here the CDR3 DNA reads TGCAGCGTTGAAGCTTGGAACAGCTTGAACACTGAAGCTTTCTTT.

This chain joins TRBV6-1 and TRBJ1-2, with TRBD1 as a possible D gene (5 bases). CDR1 and CDR2 from the germline V gene are MNHNS and SASEGT. This CDR3 comprises 15 residues. Trimming left V 6 bases short and J 6 bases short, with 20 bases between. The chain's CDR3 is CASSARGGNWDGYTF. The DNA for the CDR3 is TGTGCCAGCAGCGCCCGGGGGGGGAATTGGGATGGCTACACCTTC.

The V call is TRBV19, the J call TRBJ2-1; 12 positions agree with TRBD2. The CDR3 runs to 15 residues. The junction had 9 bases not matched to a gene; V was cut back by 6 bases and J by 9 bases. Looked up from germline, CDR1 is LNHDA and CDR2 is SQIVND (reference sequence). Written as DNA, the CDR3 is TGTGCCAGTAGGAGACTAGCGGGAGTTGTTACTGAGCAGTTCTTC. Its translation is CASRRLAGVVTEQFF.

The rearrangement joins TRBV9 to TRBJ2-3, with TRBD2 as a possible D gene (5 bases). The V gene's germline CDR1 is SGDLS and CDR2 YYNGEE. This CDR3 is 15 amino acids long. Trimming pared 3 bases from V and 2 bases from J, leaving 13 bases between. CDR3 loop: CASSATNPATDTQYF. In DNA, the CDR3 is TGTGCCAGCAGCGCGACTAACCCGGCCACAGATACGCAGTATTTT.

This chain connects TRBV7-2 to TRBJ2-7; possibly TRBD1 for D (6 bases). V lost 2 bases, J lost 5 bases, and 10 bases lay in between. CDR3 length equals 13 residues. Germline V lookup: CDR1 SGHTA, CDR2 FQGNSA. The DNA for the CDR3 is TGTGCCAGCAGCTTAACAGGGTTCCACGAGCAGTACTTC. This translates into CASSLTGFHEQYF.

The chain couples TRBV6-6 to TRBJ1-4; the D is unclear. The CDR3 loop spans 15 amino acids. Germline CDR1 reads MNHNY; CDR2 reads SVGAGI (reference sequence). V lost 0 bases, J lost 0 bases, and 5 bases lay in between. The chain's CDR3 is CASSYSTTTNEKLFF. The CDR3 DNA is TGTGCCAGCAGTTACTCGACAACAACTAATGAAAAACTGTTTTTT.

This rearrangement joins TRBV6-5 to TRBJ1-3; 9 bases agree with TRBD1. This CDR3 spans 15 amino acids. Germline loops: CDR1 MNHEY, CDR2 SVGAGI. The V gene end was trimmed by 0 bases and the J gene end by 4 bases; junction bases not matched to a gene: 1. The CDR3 spells CASSYSGTGGNTIYF. The CDR3 DNA reads as TGTGCCAGCAGTTACTCTGGGACAGGGGGAAACACCATATATTTT.

The V and J genes are TRBV7-9 and TRBJ2-1; 9 bases line up with TRBD2. Germline loops: CDR1 SEHNR, CDR2 FQNEAQ (reference sequence). With V trimmed by 11 bases and J by 7 bases, 9 bases remained unmatched. CDR3 size: 13 residues. The CDR3 is CAAGLAGRNEQFF. CDR3 sequence (DNA): TGTGCCGCAGGGCTAGCGGGAAGGAATGAGCAGTTCTTC.

This chain joins TRBV27 and TRBJ2-7; no clear D gene. The V gene's germline CDR1 is MNHEY and CDR2 SMNVEV (reference sequence). This CDR3 has 13 residues. The germline V and J ends were trimmed by 6 bases and 4 bases, with 13 bases remaining between them. The CDR3 is CASSPTERYEQYF. In nucleotides, the CDR3 is TGTGCCAGCAGCCCTACTGAGAGGTACGAGCAGTACTTC.

This sequence joins TRBV19 and TRBJ2-3; 9 nucleotides agree with TRBD1. V dropped 6 bases and J dropped 2; count of bases not matched to a gene: 6. The V gene's germline CDR1 is LNHDA and CDR2 SQIVND (reference sequence). There are 15 residues in the CDR3. CDR3 in DNA: TGTGCCAGTAGGGAGACAGGGGGGAACACAGATACGCAGTATTTT. This encodes CASRETGGNTDTQYF.

In DNA, the CDR3 is TGTGCCAGCAGCTTCCAGGGGGCTGGGGAGACCCAGTACTTC. It codes for CASSFQGAGETQYF. This chain joins TRBV7-2 and TRBJ2-5; 8 bases fit TRBD1. The CDR3 contains 14 residues. V shed 3 bases and J 5 bases; nucleotides not matched to a gene: 5. CDR1 and CDR2 from the germline V gene are SGHTA and FQGNSA.

V gene TRBV19 combines with J gene TRBJ2-7; maybe TRBD2 (5 bases). The CDR3 is 11 residues long. Germline V gene sequence: CDR1 LNHDA, CDR2 SQIVND (reference sequence). Trimming left V 1 base short and J 13 bases short, with 11 bases between. The CDR3 loop reads CASSIAGNKYF. The CDR3 coding sequence is TGTGCCAGTAGTATAGCCGGGAACAAATACTTC.

The rearrangement links TRBV5-1 to TRBJ2-2; possibly TRBD1 for D (6 bases). Trimming stripped 5 bases from V and 5 bases from J, with 16 bases between. Per germline, CDR1 SGHRS and CDR2 YFSETQ. This CDR3 contains 15 residues. The CDR3 reads CASRPEGVGTGELFF. CDR3 in DNA: TGCGCCAGCAGGCCCGAGGGGGTTGGAACCGGGGAGCTGTTTTTT.

The V call is TRBV28, the J call TRBJ1-5; 7 bases match TRBD1. The CDR3 is 15 amino acids. V shed 3 bases, J shed 6 bases, and the junction held 8 bases outside the gene matches. Germline lookup yields CDR1 MDHEN and CDR2 SYDVKM. In DNA form, the CDR3 reads TGTGCCAGCAGTTTTCTGACAGGGAACAGTCAGCCCCAGCATTTT. Translated: CASSFLTGNSQPQHF.

V gene TRBV14 combines with J gene TRBJ1-1; 7 bases fit TRBD1. V was clipped by 5 bases and J by 1 base; unmatched bases: 1. Germline V gene lookup returns CDR1 SGHDN and CDR2 FVKESK. The CDR3 extends over 13 amino acids. The CDR3 here is CASSWDRNTEAFF. CDR3 nucleotide sequence: TGTGCCAGCAGCTGGGACAGGAACACTGAAGCTTTCTTT.

The chain uses TRBV7-2 and TRBJ2-1; D not certain. The CDR3 is 14 amino acids. Germline V lookup: CDR1 SGHTA, CDR2 FQGNSA. V shed 2 bases and J shed 4 bases, with 9 bases lying between them. The CDR3 region has the DNA TGTGCCAGCAGCTTACAACTTCTGTACAATGAGCAGTTCTTC. Its protein product is CASSLQLLYNEQFF.